This T cell receptor (beta chain) was captured by sequencing in a study of T cells in Graves' hyperthyroidism and ophthalmopathy. Study-wide context: Sampling of peripheral blood happened at initial diagnosis, prior to any treatment.

Stable Graves' hyperthyroidism denoted no ophthalmopathy progression over 18 months. Those patients with uncontrolled infection, other autoimmune disease, pregnancy or lactation were excluded. Amplification yielded TCR beta CDR3 regions, with RNA transcripts as the source. In the first-round RT-PCR of the TCR CDR3, the HTBI primer set was used. TCRdb analysed the multiplex PCR reads with MiXCR anew, one entry per CDR3 protein. The sample holds around 200,000 distinct CDR3 sequences, 15% to 20% seen once. J lost 10 bases, V lost 4 bases, and 7 bases had no gene match. The CDR3 spans 14 residues. Germline V gene sequence: CDR1 LGHDT, CDR2 YNNKEL (reference sequence).

This clonotype originated in a man between 40 and 49 years old with Graves' hyperthyroidism. This chain links TRBV3-1 with TRBJ1-6; the match to TRBD1 covers 7 bases. Sequencing was performed on blood. In DNA, the CDR3 is TGTGCCAGCAGCCCGACAGGGTGGCGATCACCCCTCCACTTT. Protein product: CASSPTGWRSPLHF.